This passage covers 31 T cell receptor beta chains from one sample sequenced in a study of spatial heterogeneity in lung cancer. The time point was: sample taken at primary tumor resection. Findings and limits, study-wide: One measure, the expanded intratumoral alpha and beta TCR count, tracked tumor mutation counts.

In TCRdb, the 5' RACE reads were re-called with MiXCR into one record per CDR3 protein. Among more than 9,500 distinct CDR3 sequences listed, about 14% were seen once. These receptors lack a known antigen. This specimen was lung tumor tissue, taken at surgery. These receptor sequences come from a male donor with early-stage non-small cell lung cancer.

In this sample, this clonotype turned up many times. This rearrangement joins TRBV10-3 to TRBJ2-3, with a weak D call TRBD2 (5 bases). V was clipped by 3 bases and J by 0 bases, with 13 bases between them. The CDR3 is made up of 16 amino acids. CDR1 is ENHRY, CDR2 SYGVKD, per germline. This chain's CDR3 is CAISDGSEASTDTQYF. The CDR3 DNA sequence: TGTGCCATCAGTGATGGTAGCGAGGCTAGCACAGATACGCAGTATTTT.

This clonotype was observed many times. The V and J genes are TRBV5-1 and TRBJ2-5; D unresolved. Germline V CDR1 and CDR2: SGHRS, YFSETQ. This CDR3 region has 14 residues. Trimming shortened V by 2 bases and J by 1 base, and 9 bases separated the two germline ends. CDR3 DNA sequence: TGCGCCAGCAGCTTTGCAGCTTCCCAAGAGACCCAGTACTTC. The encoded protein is CASSFAASQETQYF. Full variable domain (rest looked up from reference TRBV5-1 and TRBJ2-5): KAGVTQTPRYLIKTRGQQVTLSCSPISGHRSVSWYQQTPGQGLQFLFEYFSETQRNKGNFPGRFSGRQFSNSRSEMNVSTLELGDSALYLCASSFAASQETQYFGPGTRLLVL.

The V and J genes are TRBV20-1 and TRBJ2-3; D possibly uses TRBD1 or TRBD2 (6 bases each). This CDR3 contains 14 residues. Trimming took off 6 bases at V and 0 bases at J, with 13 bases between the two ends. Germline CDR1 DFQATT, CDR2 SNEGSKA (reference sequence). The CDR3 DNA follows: TGCAGTGCCCAGGGGAGGATAAGCACAGATACGCAGTATTTT. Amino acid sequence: CSAQGRISTDTQYF.

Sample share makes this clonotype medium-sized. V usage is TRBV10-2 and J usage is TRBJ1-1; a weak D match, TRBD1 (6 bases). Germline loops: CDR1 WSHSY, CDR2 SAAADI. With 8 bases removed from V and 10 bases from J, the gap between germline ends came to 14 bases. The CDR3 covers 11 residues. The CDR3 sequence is CASVTGRRAFF. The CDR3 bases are TGCGCCAGCGTCACAGGGCGGAGAGCTTTCTTT.

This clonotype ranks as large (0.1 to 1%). The CDR3 region is CSARFGEQPQHF. The CDR3 DNA reads as TGCAGTGCTAGATTCGGGGAGCAGCCCCAGCATTTT. The chain couples TRBV20-1 to TRBJ1-5; D is uncertain. CDR1 and CDR2 from the germline V gene are DFQATT and SNEGSKA (reference sequence). This CDR3 region has 12 residues. The ends were cut back, 2 bases at V and 7 bases at J, with 9 bases in the middle.

CDR3 protein: CASSLGAMNTEAFF. The CDR3 DNA is TGCGCCAGCAGCTTAGGGGCCATGAACACTGAAGCTTTCTTT. The chain employs TRBV5-1 and TRBJ1-1, with D possibly TRBD1 on 5 matching bases. The CDR3 runs 14 residues. Germline CDR1 reads SGHRS; CDR2 reads YFSETQ. With 2 bases removed from V and 0 bases from J, the gap between germline ends came to 8 bases.

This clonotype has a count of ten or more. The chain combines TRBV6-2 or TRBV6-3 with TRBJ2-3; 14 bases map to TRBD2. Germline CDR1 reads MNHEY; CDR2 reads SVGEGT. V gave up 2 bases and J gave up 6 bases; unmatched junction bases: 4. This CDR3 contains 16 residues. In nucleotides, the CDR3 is TGTGCCAGCAGTTACGGGACTAGCGGGAGTTGGGATACGCAGTATTTT. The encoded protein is CASSYGTSGSWDTQYF.

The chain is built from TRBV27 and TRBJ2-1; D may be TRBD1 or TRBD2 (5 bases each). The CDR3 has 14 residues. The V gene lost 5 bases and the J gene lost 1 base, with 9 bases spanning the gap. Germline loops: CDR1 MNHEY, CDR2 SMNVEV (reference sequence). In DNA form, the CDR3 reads TGTGCCAGCAGTCCGGGACGATCCTACAATGAGCAGTTCTTC. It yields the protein CASSPGRSYNEQFF.

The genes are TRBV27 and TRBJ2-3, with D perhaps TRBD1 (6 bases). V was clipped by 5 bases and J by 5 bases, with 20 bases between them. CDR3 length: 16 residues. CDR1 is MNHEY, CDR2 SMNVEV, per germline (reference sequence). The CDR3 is CASSLRGPHGGDTQYF. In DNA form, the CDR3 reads TGTGCCAGCAGTCTCAGGGGCCCTCACGGCGGAGATACGCAGTATTTT.

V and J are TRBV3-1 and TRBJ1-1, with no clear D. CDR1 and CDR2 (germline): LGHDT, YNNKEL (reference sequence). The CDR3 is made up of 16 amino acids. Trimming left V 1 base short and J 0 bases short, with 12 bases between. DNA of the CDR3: TGTGCCAGCAGCCAAGGAGGGTCGGTCGTGAACACTGAAGCTTTCTTT. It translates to CASSQGGSVVNTEAFF.

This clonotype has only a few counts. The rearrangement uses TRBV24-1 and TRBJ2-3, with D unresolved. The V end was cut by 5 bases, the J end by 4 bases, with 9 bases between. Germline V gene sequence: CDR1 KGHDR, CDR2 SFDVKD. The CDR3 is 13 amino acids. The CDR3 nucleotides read TGTGCCACCAGTGCGGGTTGGGCAGATACGCAGTATTTT. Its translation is CATSAGWADTQYF.

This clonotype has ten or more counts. The CDR3 loop reads CASSRAGGIAEAFF. The CDR3 bases are TGTGCCAGCAGCCGAGCAGGGGGCATAGCTGAAGCTTTCTTT. V usage is TRBV11-2 and J usage is TRBJ1-1; 8 nucleotides line up with TRBD1. The CDR3 totals 14 residues. V dropped 5 bases and J dropped 6; count of bases not matched to a gene: 8. Per the germline V gene, CDR1 is SGHAT and CDR2 is FQNNGV.

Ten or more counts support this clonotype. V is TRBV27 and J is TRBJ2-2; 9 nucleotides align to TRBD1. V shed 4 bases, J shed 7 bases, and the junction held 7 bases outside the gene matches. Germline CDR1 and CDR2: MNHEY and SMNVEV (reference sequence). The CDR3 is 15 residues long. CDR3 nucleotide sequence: TGTGCCAGCAGTTCGACGGGACAGGGTGGCGGGGAGCTGTTTTTT. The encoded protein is CASSSTGQGGGELFF.

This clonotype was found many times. The CDR3 coding sequence is TGTGCCAGCAGTTATAGGGAGGCCTACAATGAGCAGTTCTTC. Its protein product is CASSYREAYNEQFF. V gene TRBV28 combines with J gene TRBJ2-1; D may be TRBD2 (6 bases). The germline CDR1 and CDR2 sequences are MDHEN and SYDVKM. Trimming stripped 4 bases from V and 2 bases from J, with 9 bases between. The CDR3 contains 14 residues.

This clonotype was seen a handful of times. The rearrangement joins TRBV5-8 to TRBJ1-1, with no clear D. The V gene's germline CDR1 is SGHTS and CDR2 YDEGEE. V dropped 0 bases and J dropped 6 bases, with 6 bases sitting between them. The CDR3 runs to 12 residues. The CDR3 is CASSLGVAEAFF. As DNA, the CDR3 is TGTGCCAGCAGCTTGGGGGTCGCTGAAGCTTTCTTT.

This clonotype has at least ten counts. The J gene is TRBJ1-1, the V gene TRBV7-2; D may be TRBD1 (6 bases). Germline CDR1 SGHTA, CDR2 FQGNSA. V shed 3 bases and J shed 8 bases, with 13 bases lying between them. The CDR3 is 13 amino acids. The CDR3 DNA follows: TGTGCCAGCAGCTTCCGAGGGGGTACCGAAGCTTTCTTT. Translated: CASSFRGGTEAFF.

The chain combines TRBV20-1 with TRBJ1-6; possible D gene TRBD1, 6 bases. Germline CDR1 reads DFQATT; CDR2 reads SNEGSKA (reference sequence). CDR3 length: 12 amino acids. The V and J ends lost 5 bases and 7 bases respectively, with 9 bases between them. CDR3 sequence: CSAGGRNSPLHF. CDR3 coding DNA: TGCAGTGCTGGGGGCAGGAATTCACCCCTCCACTTT.

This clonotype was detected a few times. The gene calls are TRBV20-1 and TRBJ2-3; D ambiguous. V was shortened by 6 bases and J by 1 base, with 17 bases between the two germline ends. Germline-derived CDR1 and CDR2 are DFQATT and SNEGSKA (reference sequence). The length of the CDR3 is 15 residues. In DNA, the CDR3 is TGCAGTGCGCTACAACGAACCTCTGGCACAGATACGCAGTATTTT. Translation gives CSALQRTSGTDTQYF.

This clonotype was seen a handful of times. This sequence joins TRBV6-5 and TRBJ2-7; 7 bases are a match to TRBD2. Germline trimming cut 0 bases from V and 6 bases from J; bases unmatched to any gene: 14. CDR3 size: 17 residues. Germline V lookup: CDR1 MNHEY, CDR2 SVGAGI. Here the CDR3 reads CASSYSRLTSWSSEQYF. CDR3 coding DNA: TGTGCCAGCAGTTACTCGAGGCTGACTAGCTGGTCTTCCGAGCAGTACTTC.

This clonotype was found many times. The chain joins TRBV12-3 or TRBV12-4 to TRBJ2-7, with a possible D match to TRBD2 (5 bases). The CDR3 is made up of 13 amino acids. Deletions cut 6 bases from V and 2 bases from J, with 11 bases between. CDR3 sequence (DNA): TGTGCCAGCAGCAATGGGGAGACCTACGAGCAGTACTTC. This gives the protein CASSNGETYEQYF.

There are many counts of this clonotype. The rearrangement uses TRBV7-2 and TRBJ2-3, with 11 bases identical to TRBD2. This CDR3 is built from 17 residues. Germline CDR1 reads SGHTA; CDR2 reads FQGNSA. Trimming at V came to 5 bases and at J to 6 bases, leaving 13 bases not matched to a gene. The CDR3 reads CASSPPISGRARDTQYF. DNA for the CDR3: TGTGCCAGCAGCCCCCCGATTAGCGGGAGGGCAAGGGATACGCAGTATTTT.

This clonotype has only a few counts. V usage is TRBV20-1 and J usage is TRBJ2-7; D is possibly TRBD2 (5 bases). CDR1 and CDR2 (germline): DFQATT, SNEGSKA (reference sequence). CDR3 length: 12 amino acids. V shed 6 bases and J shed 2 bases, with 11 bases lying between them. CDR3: CSASLAAYEQYF. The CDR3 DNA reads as TGCAGTGCCAGTCTAGCAGCCTACGAGCAGTACTTC.

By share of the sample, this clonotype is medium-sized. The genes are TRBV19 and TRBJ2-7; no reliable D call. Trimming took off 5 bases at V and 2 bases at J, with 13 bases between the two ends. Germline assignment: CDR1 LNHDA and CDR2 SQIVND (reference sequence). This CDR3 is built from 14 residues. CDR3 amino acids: CASSDGPKPYEQYF. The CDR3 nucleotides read TGTGCCAGTAGTGACGGCCCAAAACCCTACGAGCAGTACTTC.

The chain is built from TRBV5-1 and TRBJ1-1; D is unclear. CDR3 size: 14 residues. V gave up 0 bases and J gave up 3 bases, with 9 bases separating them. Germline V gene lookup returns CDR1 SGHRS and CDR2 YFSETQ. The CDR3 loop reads CASSLAGGDTEAFF. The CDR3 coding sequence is TGCGCCAGCAGCTTGGCCGGTGGGGACACTGAAGCTTTCTTT.

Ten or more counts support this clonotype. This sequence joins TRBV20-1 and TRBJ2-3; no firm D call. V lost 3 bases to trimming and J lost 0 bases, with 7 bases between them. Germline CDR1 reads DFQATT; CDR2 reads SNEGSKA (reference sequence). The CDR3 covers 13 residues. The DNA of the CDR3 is TGCAGTGCTAGTCGAACTAGCACAGATACGCAGTATTTT. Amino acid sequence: CSASRTSTDTQYF.

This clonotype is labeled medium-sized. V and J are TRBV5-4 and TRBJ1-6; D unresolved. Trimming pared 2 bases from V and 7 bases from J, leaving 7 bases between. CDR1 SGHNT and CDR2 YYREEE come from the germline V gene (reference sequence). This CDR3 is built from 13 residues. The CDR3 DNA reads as TGTGCCAGCAGCTTAACACAAAATTCACCCCTCCACTTT. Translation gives CASSLTQNSPLHF. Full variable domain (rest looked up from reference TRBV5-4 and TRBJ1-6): ETGVTQSPTHLIKTRGQQVTLRCSSQSGHNTVSWYQQALGQGPQFIFQYYREEENGRGNFPPRFSGLQFPNYSSELNVNALELDDSALYLCASSLTQNSPLHFGNGTRLTVT.

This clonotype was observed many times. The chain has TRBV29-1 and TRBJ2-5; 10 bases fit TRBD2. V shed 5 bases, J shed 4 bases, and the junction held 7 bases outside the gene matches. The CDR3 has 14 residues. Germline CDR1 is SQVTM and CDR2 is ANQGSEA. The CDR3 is CSVQSGRASETQYF. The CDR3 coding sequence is TGCAGCGTTCAAAGCGGGAGGGCGTCAGAGACCCAGTACTTC.

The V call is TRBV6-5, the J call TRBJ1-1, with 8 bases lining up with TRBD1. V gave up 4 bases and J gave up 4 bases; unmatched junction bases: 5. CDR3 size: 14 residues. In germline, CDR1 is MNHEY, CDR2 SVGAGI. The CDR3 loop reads CASSWTGSGTEAFF. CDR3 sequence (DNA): TGTGCCAGCAGTTGGACAGGGTCGGGCACTGAAGCTTTCTTT.

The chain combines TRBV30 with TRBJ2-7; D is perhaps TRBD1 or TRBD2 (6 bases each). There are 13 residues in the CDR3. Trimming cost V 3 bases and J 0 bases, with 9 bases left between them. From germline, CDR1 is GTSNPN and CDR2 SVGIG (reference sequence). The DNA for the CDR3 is TGTGCCTGGAGCGGGGGCAGCTCCTACGAGCAGTACTTC. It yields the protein CAWSGGSSYEQYF.

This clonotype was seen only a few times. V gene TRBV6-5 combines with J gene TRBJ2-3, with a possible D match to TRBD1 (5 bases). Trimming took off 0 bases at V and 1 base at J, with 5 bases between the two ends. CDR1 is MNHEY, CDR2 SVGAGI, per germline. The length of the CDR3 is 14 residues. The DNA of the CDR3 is TGTGCCAGCAGTTACTCCAGGGGCACAGATACGCAGTATTTT. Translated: CASSYSRGTDTQYF.

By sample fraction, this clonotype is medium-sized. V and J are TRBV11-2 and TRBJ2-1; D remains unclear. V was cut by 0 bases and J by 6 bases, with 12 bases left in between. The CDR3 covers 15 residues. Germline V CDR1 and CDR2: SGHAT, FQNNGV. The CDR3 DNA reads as TGTGCCAGCAGCTTAGACGGAGCCCCAGTCAATGAGCAGTTCTTC. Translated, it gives CASSLDGAPVNEQFF.